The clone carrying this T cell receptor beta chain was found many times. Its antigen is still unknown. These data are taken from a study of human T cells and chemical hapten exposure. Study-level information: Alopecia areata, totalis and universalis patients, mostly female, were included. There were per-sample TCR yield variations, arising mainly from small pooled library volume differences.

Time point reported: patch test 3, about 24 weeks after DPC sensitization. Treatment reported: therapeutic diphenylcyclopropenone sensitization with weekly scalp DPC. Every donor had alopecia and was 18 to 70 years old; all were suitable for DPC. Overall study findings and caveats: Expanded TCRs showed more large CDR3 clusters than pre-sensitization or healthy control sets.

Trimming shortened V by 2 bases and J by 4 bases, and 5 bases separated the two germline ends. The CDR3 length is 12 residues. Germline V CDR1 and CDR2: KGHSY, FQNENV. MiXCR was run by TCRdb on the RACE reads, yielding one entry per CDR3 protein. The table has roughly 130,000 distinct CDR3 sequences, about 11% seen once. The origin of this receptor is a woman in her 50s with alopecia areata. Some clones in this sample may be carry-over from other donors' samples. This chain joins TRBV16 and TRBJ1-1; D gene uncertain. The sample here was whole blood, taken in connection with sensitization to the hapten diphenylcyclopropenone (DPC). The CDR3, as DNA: TGTGCCAGCAGCCAACTGAGCACTGAAGCTTTCTTT. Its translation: CASSQLSTEAFF.